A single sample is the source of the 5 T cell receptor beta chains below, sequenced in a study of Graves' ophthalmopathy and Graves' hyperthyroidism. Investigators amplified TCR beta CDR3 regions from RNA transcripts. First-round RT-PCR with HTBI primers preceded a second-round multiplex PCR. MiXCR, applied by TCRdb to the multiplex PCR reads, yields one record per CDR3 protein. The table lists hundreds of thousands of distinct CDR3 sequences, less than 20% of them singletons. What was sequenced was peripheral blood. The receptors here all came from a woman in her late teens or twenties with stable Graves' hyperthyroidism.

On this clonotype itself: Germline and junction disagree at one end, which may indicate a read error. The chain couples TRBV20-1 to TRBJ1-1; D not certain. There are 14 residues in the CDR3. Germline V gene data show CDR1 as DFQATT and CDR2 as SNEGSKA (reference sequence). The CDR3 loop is CSTSNRGRHTEAFF. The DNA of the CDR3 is TGCAGTACTAGTAACCGGGGTAGACACACTGAAGCTTTCTTT.

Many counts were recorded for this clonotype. DNA of the CDR3: TGTGCCAGCAGTTACTCAGCGGGACAGGGGGTTTCACCCCTCCACTTT. Translation gives CASSYSAGQGVSPLHF. V and J are TRBV6-5 and TRBJ1-6; the match to TRBD1 covers 11 bases. In germline, CDR1 is MNHEY, CDR2 SVGAGI. V was clipped by 0 bases and J by 9 bases; unmatched bases: 4. CDR3 length: 16 amino acids.

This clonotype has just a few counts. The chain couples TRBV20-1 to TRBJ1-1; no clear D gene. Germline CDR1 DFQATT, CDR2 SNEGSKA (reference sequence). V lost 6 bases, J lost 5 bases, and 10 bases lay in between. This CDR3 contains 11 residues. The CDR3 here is CSAGSYTEAFF. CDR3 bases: TGCAGTGCAGGCAGTTATACTGAAGCTTTCTTT.

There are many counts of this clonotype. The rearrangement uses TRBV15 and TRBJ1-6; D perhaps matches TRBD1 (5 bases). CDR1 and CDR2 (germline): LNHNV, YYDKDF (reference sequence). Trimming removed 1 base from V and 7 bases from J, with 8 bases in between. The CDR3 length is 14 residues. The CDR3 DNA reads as TGTGCCACCAGCAGAGGCGGGGGAAATTCACCCCTCCACTTT. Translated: CATSRGGGNSPLHF.

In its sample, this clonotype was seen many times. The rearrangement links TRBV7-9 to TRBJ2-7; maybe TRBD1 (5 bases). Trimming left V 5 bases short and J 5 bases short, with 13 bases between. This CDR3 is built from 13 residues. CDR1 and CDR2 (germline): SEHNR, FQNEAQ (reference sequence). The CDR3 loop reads CASSEQGFNEQYF. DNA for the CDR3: TGTGCCAGCAGCGAGCAGGGTTTCAACGAGCAGTACTTC.